One and the same sample provided the 25 T cell receptor beta chains below, sequenced in a study of Tregs in tolerant kidney transplant recipients. Assay used: immunoSEQ multiplex PCR; TCRdb lists only in-frame clones, some missing. Counted here are some 250,000 clones, about 80% occurring once; the ten biggest clones make up about 0.68%. The sequenced sample consisted of CD4+ T cells from blood. Every receptor here comes from a human donor in good health.

The chain carries TRBV30 and TRBJ2-5, with a possible D match to TRBD2 (6 bases). Trimming stripped 2 bases from V and 4 bases from J, with 26 bases between. Per the germline V gene, CDR1 is GTSNPN and CDR2 is SVGIG (reference sequence). The CDR3 length is 18 residues. CDR3 region: CAWSTSQGAGLGGETQYF. In DNA form, the CDR3 reads TGTGCCTGGAGTACCTCCCAGGGTGCAGGGTTGGGGGGAGAGACCCAGTACTTC. Full variable domain (rest looked up from reference TRBV30 and TRBJ2-5): SQTIHQWPATLVQPVGSPLSLECTVEGTSNPNLYWYRQAAGRGLQLLFYSVGIGQISSEVPQNLSASRPQDRQFILSSKKLLLSDSGFYLCAWSTSQGAGLGGETQYFGPGTRLLVL.

This clone came up once. The J gene is TRBJ2-7, the V gene TRBV10-2, with 13 bases identical to TRBD2. Losses at the gene ends were 3 bases for V and 4 bases for J; bases not matched to a gene: 9. The CDR3 length is 17 residues. Germline V lookup: CDR1 WSHSY, CDR2 SAAADI. CDR3 coding DNA: TGCGCCAGCAGTGATACTAGCGGGGGGGCCAGCCCTTACGAGCAGTACTTC. Encoded protein: CASSDTSGGASPYEQYF.

The rearrangement joins TRBV4-1 to TRBJ1-5; 7 nucleotides align to TRBD1. This CDR3 region has 15 residues. Germline CDR1 is MGHRA and CDR2 is YSYEKL. Trimming removed 1 base from V and 3 bases from J; junction bases left unmatched: 3. The CDR3 loop reads CASSQVGTVNQPQHF. The CDR3 DNA reads TGCGCCAGCAGCCAAGTGGGGACAGTCAATCAGCCCCAGCATTTT.

This clone was detected a few times. The rearrangement links TRBV7-2 to TRBJ2-5; 9 bases are a match to TRBD2. Looked up from germline, CDR1 is SGHTA and CDR2 is FQGNSA. With 3 bases clipped from V and 2 bases from J, the junction kept 4 bases outside the gene matches. The CDR3 extends over 15 amino acids. In DNA form, the CDR3 reads TGTGCCAGCAGCTTCCAGCGGGGGGTTCAAGAGACCCAGTACTTC. Translating it yields CASSFQRGVQETQYF.

The table lists this clone with a count of one. The chain has TRBV29-1 and TRBJ1-5; tentative D call: TRBD1 (6 bases). Trimming cost V 2 bases and J 1 base, with 9 bases left between them. This CDR3 comprises 14 residues. Germline V gene lookup returns CDR1 SQVTM and CDR2 ANQGSEA. The CDR3 sequence is CSVETGFSNQPQHF. The CDR3 DNA is TGCAGCGTTGAAACAGGGTTCAGCAATCAGCCCCAGCATTTT.

The genes are TRBV7-2 and TRBJ2-7; TRBD1 agrees at 8 bases. This CDR3 is 15 amino acids long. Losses at the gene ends were 5 bases for V and 0 bases for J; bases not matched to a gene: 6. In germline, CDR1 is SGHTA, CDR2 FQGNSA. The CDR3 protein is CASSLRQGSSYEQYF. The CDR3 coding sequence is TGTGCCAGCAGCCTACGACAGGGGAGCTCCTACGAGCAGTACTTC.

Worth noting for this clone: Other DNA sequences from this sample encode an identical CDR3 as well. This rearrangement joins TRBV5-5 to TRBJ1-1; D is unclear. V shed 2 bases and J shed 5 bases, with 7 bases lying between them. The CDR3 extends over 12 amino acids. Germline loops: CDR1 SGHKS, CDR2 YYEKEE (reference sequence). The CDR3: CASSFWGTEAFF. The CDR3 DNA reads TGTGCCAGCAGCTTTTGGGGAACTGAAGCTTTCTTT.

The chain couples TRBV10-3 to TRBJ1-2, with 7 bases identical to TRBD1. V lost 3 bases to trimming and J lost 2 bases; unmatched junction nucleotides: 6. The CDR3 sequence is 15 residues long. CDR1 is ENHRY and CDR2 is SYGVKD in the germline V gene. DNA of the CDR3: TGTGCCATCAGTGACCCGGGACAGTCGAACTATGGCTACACCTTC. As protein: CAISDPGQSNYGYTF.

V and J are TRBV18 and TRBJ1-1; the match to TRBD1 covers 7 bases. Trimming removed 5 bases from V and 4 bases from J; junction bases left unmatched: 4. The CDR3 totals 13 residues. The germline gives CDR1 KGHSH, CDR2 LQKENI. DNA for the CDR3: TGTGCCAGCTCATCAACAGGGGCCACTGAAGCTTTCTTT. This gives the protein CASSSTGATEAFF.

The rearrangement uses TRBV15 and TRBJ2-2; 12 nucleotides match TRBD2. This CDR3 is 17 amino acids long. Germline values: CDR1 LNHNV, CDR2 YYDKDF (reference sequence). With 0 bases clipped from V and 8 bases from J, the junction kept 7 bases outside the gene matches. The CDR3 nucleotides are TGTGCCACCAGCAGAGATCAGGGACTAGCGGGTAATGGGGAGCTGTTTTTT. It codes for CATSRDQGLAGNGELFF.

The chain has TRBV9 and TRBJ2-3; 10 bases map to TRBD1. Germline CDR1 reads SGDLS; CDR2 reads YYNGEE. V lost 0 bases to trimming and J lost 1 base; unmatched junction nucleotides: 2. The CDR3 has 16 amino acids. CDR3 region: CASSVAGTGGTDTQYF. In nucleotides, the CDR3 is TGTGCCAGCAGCGTAGCCGGGACAGGGGGCACAGATACGCAGTATTTT.

The rearrangement uses TRBV19 and TRBJ1-5; no reliable D call. Germline lookup yields CDR1 LNHDA and CDR2 SQIVND (reference sequence). Trimming pared 1 base from V and 2 bases from J, leaving 9 bases between. This CDR3 is built from 15 residues. The CDR3 DNA is TGTGCCAGTAGTATAGGACACTGGGGCAATCAGCCCCAGCATTTT. Its translation: CASSIGHWGNQPQHF.

This clone was counted only a few times. The genes are TRBV6-5 and TRBJ1-2; D is perhaps TRBD1 (6 bases). V shed 4 bases and J shed 3 bases, with 15 bases lying between them. Germline values: CDR1 MNHEY, CDR2 SVGAGI. CDR3 length: 15 amino acids. In DNA form, the CDR3 reads TGTGCCAGCAGTTCCTACTGGACAGCCGACTATGGCTACACCTTC. As protein: CASSSYWTADYGYTF.

The chain joins TRBV2 to TRBJ2-1, with TRBD2 matching 11 bases. Germline V gives CDR1 SNHLY, CDR2 FYNNEI. V lost 7 bases and J lost 7; bases outside the gene matches: 3. The CDR3 spans 13 residues. The CDR3 region is CASTGLAGNEQFF. DNA of the CDR3: TGTGCCAGCACCGGACTAGCGGGTAATGAGCAGTTCTTC.

This rearrangement joins TRBV14 to TRBJ2-7; 7 bases agree with TRBD2. The CDR3 is 15 amino acids. The V gene's germline CDR1 is SGHDN and CDR2 FVKESK. Losses at the gene ends were 4 bases for V and 5 bases for J; bases not matched to a gene: 11. The CDR3 nucleotides read TGTGCCAGCAGCCTGGATCTTCGCGGGAGCCACGAGCAGTACTTC. This sequence encodes CASSLDLRGSHEQYF.

The rearrangement joins TRBV4-1 to TRBJ2-2; D may be TRBD1 or TRBD2 (6 bases each). This CDR3 spans 17 amino acids. CDR1 and CDR2 from the germline V gene are MGHRA and YSYEKL. V gave up 3 bases and J gave up 1 base, with 15 bases separating them. The CDR3 DNA reads TGCGCCAGCAGCCACATCATCGGGGGCATGAACACCGGGGAGCTGTTTTTT. It is translated as CASSHIIGGMNTGELFF.

The V and J genes are TRBV4-1 and TRBJ1-5; unclear D gene. The CDR3 extends over 18 amino acids. The V gene's germline CDR1 is MGHRA and CDR2 YSYEKL. V was shortened by 4 bases and J by 0 bases, with 19 bases between the two germline ends. CDR3 residues: CASSLSGYGRYSNQPQHF. As DNA, the CDR3 is TGCGCCAGCAGCCTGAGCGGTTACGGGAGATATAGCAATCAGCCCCAGCATTTT.

J is TRBJ2-7 and V is TRBV19, with 9 positions matching TRBD1. This CDR3 spans 13 amino acids. V shed 8 bases, J shed 3 bases, and the junction held 5 bases outside the gene matches. Germline CDR1 is LNHDA and CDR2 is SQIVND (reference sequence). CDR3 amino acids: CASGVGQGYEQYF. The CDR3 coding sequence is TGTGCCAGTGGTGTGGGACAGGGCTACGAGCAGTACTTC.

V and J are TRBV7-9 and TRBJ1-4, with unresolved D. V shed 5 bases and J shed 2 bases, with 12 bases lying between them. CDR3 size: 15 residues. Germline assignment: CDR1 SEHNR and CDR2 FQNEAQ (reference sequence). CDR3: CASSKVVATNEKLFF. For the CDR3, the DNA is TGTGCCAGCAGCAAAGTGGTCGCCACTAATGAAAAACTGTTTTTT.

V is TRBV6-6 and J is TRBJ1-1, with D tentatively TRBD1 (6 bases). Between the trimmed V and J ends, which lost 5 bases and 0 bases, there was a span of 13 bases. Germline V gene sequence: CDR1 MNHNY, CDR2 SVGAGI (reference sequence). The CDR3 is made up of 15 amino acids. Written as DNA, the CDR3 is TGTGCCAGCAGTCACCGGGACAACATGAACACTGAAGCTTTCTTT. Residues: CASSHRDNMNTEAFF.

The table lists this clone with a few counts. The chain has TRBV5-1 and TRBJ1-3; tentatively, D is TRBD1 (6 bases). The length of the CDR3 is 14 residues. V gave up 3 bases and J gave up 0 bases, with 7 bases separating them. Germline-derived CDR1 and CDR2 are SGHRS and YFSETQ. The CDR3 region is CASSSDSSGNTIYF. The CDR3 DNA follows: TGCGCCAGCAGCTCGGACAGCTCTGGAAACACCATATATTTT.

J is TRBJ2-5 and V is TRBV12-5; the match to TRBD2 covers 14 bases. Germline V gene data show CDR1 as LGHNT and CDR2 as FRNRAP. The CDR3 loop spans 16 amino acids. The V and J ends lost 1 base and 3 bases, in that order; junction bases with no gene match: 1. The DNA of the CDR3 is TGTGCTAGTGGTTTGGGGGGACTAGCGGGAGAAGAGACCCAGTACTTC. Amino acids: CASGLGGLAGEETQYF.

This chain uses TRBV5-1 with TRBJ1-2; D gene unclear. V lost 0 bases, J lost 2 bases, and 5 bases lay in between. CDR3 length equals 13 residues. CDR1 is SGHRS and CDR2 is YFSETQ in the germline V gene. DNA for the CDR3: TGCGCCAGCAGCTTGGACAAAAACTATGGCTACACCTTC. The encoded protein is CASSLDKNYGYTF. Full variable domain (outside the CDR3, taken from reference TRBV5-1 and TRBJ1-2): KAGVTQTPRYLIKTRGQQVTLSCSPISGHRSVSWYQQTPGQGLQFLFEYFSETQRNKGNFPGRFSGRQFSNSRSEMNVSTLELGDSALYLCASSLDKNYGYTFGSGTRLTVV.

The V call is TRBV7-6, the J call TRBJ1-2; 11 nucleotides align to TRBD1. Losses at the gene ends were 1 base for V and 5 bases for J; bases not matched to a gene: 3. CDR3 length equals 15 residues. Germline V gene lookup returns CDR1 SGHVS and CDR2 FNYEAQ. CDR3 amino acids: CASSLGGQGEYGYTF. CDR3 in DNA: TGTGCCAGCAGCTTAGGGGGACAGGGGGAGTATGGCTACACCTTC.

The V gene is TRBV19, the J gene TRBJ2-1; the D gene is possibly TRBD2 (6 bases). The CDR3 is 14 residues long. V was pared by 10 bases and J by 0 bases, with 13 bases between. CDR1 and CDR2 from the germline V gene are LNHDA and SQIVND (reference sequence). CDR3 in amino acids: CATKAGGSYNEQFF. The CDR3 nucleotides read TGTGCCACTAAAGCCGGGGGCTCCTACAATGAGCAGTTCTTC.